The rows below give T cell receptor beta chains drawn from one sample of a study of blood T cell repertoires in COVID-19. Repertoires were generated with immunoSEQ multiplex PCR, while TCRdb's copy carries only in-frame clones and drops some. The sample lists over 110,000 clones; over 70% were seen once. What was sequenced was peripheral blood. Receptor source: a woman in her fifties or sixties with acute or convalescent COVID-19. Both conserved end residues are part of each CDR3. Each record gives: CDR3 protein, CDR3 DNA, V gene, clone size, J gene, D gene. The D gene is left open where the match is weak. The size entry is marked missing in some rows and otherwise reads once, few, many or a size class.

cdr3_aa: CASSSDRVNSPLHF
cdr3_nt: TGTGCCAGCAGCTCGGACAGGGTAAATTCACCCCTCCACTTT
v_call: TRBV11-2
clone_size: once
j_call: TRBJ1-6
d_call: TRBD1

cdr3_aa: CASSQEEGIGNTIYF
cdr3_nt: TGCGCCAGCAGCCAAGAGGAGGGAATTGGAAACACCATATATTTT
v_call: TRBV4-1
clone_size: NA
j_call: TRBJ1-3
d_call: NA

cdr3_aa: CASSVTGITYNEQFF
cdr3_nt: TGTGCCAGCAGCGTCACAGGAATTACCTACAATGAGCAGTTCTTC
v_call: TRBV9
clone_size: NA
j_call: TRBJ2-1
d_call: NA

cdr3_aa: CATSSYTGEIRNTEAFF
cdr3_nt: TGTGCCACCAGCAGTTACACAGGAGAGATTCGGAACACTGAAGCTTTCTTT
v_call: TRBV15
clone_size: NA
j_call: TRBJ1-1
d_call: NA

cdr3_aa: CASSISTGTLNNTEAFF
cdr3_nt: TGTGCCAGTAGTATAAGTACCGGGACACTTAATAACACTGAAGCTTTCTTT
v_call: TRBV19
clone_size: NA
j_call: TRBJ1-1
d_call: NA

cdr3_aa: CASSLRTLGTEAFF
cdr3_nt: TGTGCCAGCAGCCTGCGGACTTTGGGCACTGAAGCTTTCTTT
v_call: TRBV14
clone_size: NA
j_call: TRBJ1-1
d_call: NA

cdr3_aa: CASSVLAGGPGELFF
cdr3_nt: TGTGCCAGTAGTGTCCTAGCGGGGGGTCCCGGGGAGCTGTTTTTT
v_call: TRBV19
clone_size: NA
j_call: TRBJ2-2
d_call: TRBD2

cdr3_aa: CASSAPGLAGGYTDTQYF
cdr3_nt: TGTGCCAGCAGCGCCCCGGGACTAGCGGGGGGGTACACAGATACGCAGTATTTT
v_call: TRBV9
clone_size: NA
j_call: TRBJ2-3
d_call: TRBD2

cdr3_aa: CASSLQGFHEQYF
cdr3_nt: TGTGCCAGCAGCTTGCAGGGATTCCACGAGCAGTACTTC
v_call: TRBV7-9
clone_size: NA
j_call: TRBJ2-7
d_call: NA

cdr3_aa: CASSYSQGQPGNTIYF
cdr3_nt: TGTGCCAGCAGTTACTCCCAGGGGCAGCCTGGAAACACCATATATTTT
v_call: TRBV6-5
clone_size: NA
j_call: TRBJ1-3
d_call: NA

cdr3_aa: CASSHLQDPGGSYNSPLHF
cdr3_nt: TGTGCCAGCAGCCACCTACAGGACCCGGGAGGCTCCTATAATTCACCCCTCCACTTT
v_call: TRBV4-2
clone_size: NA
j_call: TRBJ1-6
d_call: NA

cdr3_aa: CASSQVRGKGEEKLFF
cdr3_nt: TGTGCCAGCAGCCAAGTAAGGGGTAAAGGAGAAGAAAAACTGTTTTTT
v_call: TRBV3-1/TRBV3-2
clone_size: NA
j_call: TRBJ1-4
d_call: NA

cdr3_aa: CASQLVGGATDTQYF
cdr3_nt: TGTGCCTCCCAACTTGTAGGGGGGGCAACAGATACGCAGTATTTT
v_call: TRBV6-5
clone_size: NA
j_call: TRBJ2-3
d_call: NA

cdr3_aa: CAHARQQNTEAFF
cdr3_nt: TGTGCCCACGCCCGACAGCAGAACACTGAAGCTTTCTTT
v_call: TRBV30
clone_size: NA
j_call: TRBJ1-1
d_call: NA

cdr3_aa: CASSRDRYNEQFF
cdr3_nt: TGTGCCAGCAGCCGGGACAGGTACAATGAGCAGTTCTTC
v_call: TRBV3-1/TRBV3-2
clone_size: once
j_call: TRBJ2-1
d_call: TRBD1

cdr3_aa: CASSLGRVREQYF
cdr3_nt: TGTGCCAGCAGTTTGGGCAGGGTGAGGGAGCAGTACTTC
v_call: TRBV12-3/TRBV12-4
clone_size: NA
j_call: TRBJ2-7
d_call: NA

cdr3_aa: CASSPRTGVEKLFF
cdr3_nt: TGTGCCAGCAGCCCTAGGACAGGGGTTGAAAAACTGTTTTTT
v_call: TRBV3-1/TRBV3-2
clone_size: NA
j_call: TRBJ1-4
d_call: TRBD1

cdr3_aa: CASGQLPGQGAEKLFF
cdr3_nt: TGTGCCAGCGGCCAACTCCCGGGACAGGGGGCTGAAAAACTGTTTTTT
v_call: TRBV27
clone_size: NA
j_call: TRBJ1-4
d_call: TRBD1

cdr3_aa: CARRQDQETQYF
cdr3_nt: TGTGCCAGACGACAGGACCAAGAGACCCAGTACTTC
v_call: TRBV30
clone_size: NA
j_call: TRBJ2-5
d_call: NA

cdr3_aa: CASSLGTAGQDDLNYGYTF
cdr3_nt: TGTGCCAGCAGCTTAGGAACTGCGGGACAGGATGACCTAAACTATGGCTACACCTTC
v_call: TRBV7-9
clone_size: once
j_call: TRBJ1-2
d_call: TRBD1

cdr3_aa: CASSTPTGTYGYTF
cdr3_nt: TGTGCCAGTAGTACCCCGACAGGGACCTATGGCTACACCTTC
v_call: TRBV19
clone_size: NA
j_call: TRBJ1-2
d_call: TRBD1

cdr3_aa: CASSPISGNTGELFF
cdr3_nt: TGTGCCAGCAGCCCTATCAGCGGGAACACCGGGGAGCTGTTTTTT
v_call: TRBV21-1
clone_size: NA
j_call: TRBJ2-2
d_call: NA

cdr3_aa: CASSIVAGGQPQHF
cdr3_nt: TGTGCCAGTAGTATAGTCGCAGGTGGGCAGCCCCAGCATTTT
v_call: TRBV19
clone_size: NA
j_call: TRBJ1-5
d_call: NA

cdr3_aa: CASSFSGQNEKLFF
cdr3_nt: TGTGCCAGCAGTTTTTCGGGACAGAATGAAAAACTGTTTTTT
v_call: TRBV27
clone_size: NA
j_call: TRBJ1-4
d_call: TRBD1

cdr3_aa: CSEYSKETQYF
cdr3_nt: TGCAGCGAGTACAGCAAAGAGACCCAGTACTTC
v_call: TRBV29-1
clone_size: NA
j_call: TRBJ2-5
d_call: NA

cdr3_aa: CASSPIADPYEQYF
cdr3_nt: TGTGCCAGTAGCCCGATAGCGGACCCCTACGAGCAGTACTTC
v_call: TRBV19
clone_size: few
j_call: TRBJ2-7
d_call: NA

cdr3_aa: CASSQETGQYYTF
cdr3_nt: TGTGCCAGCAGCCAAGAGACAGGACAGTATTACACCTTC
v_call: TRBV3-1/TRBV3-2
clone_size: NA
j_call: TRBJ1-2
d_call: NA

cdr3_aa: CASTSTYGGSTDTQYF
cdr3_nt: TGTGCCAGCACCTCTACATACGGGGGGAGCACAGATACGCAGTATTTT
v_call: TRBV3-1/TRBV3-2
clone_size: NA
j_call: TRBJ2-3
d_call: TRBD2

cdr3_aa: CASISIGQGNYGYTF
cdr3_nt: TGTGCCAGTATCAGCATTGGCCAGGGCAACTATGGCTACACCTTC
v_call: TRBV19
clone_size: NA
j_call: TRBJ1-2
d_call: NA

cdr3_aa: CASSLWGREAFF
cdr3_nt: TGTGCCAGCAGTTTATGGGGGCGGGAGGCTTTCTTT
v_call: TRBV28
clone_size: NA
j_call: TRBJ1-1
d_call: NA

cdr3_aa: CAVSGGVSYEQYF
cdr3_nt: TGTGCCGTTAGCGGGGGGGTGTCCTACGAGCAGTACTTC
v_call: TRBV10-3
clone_size: NA
j_call: TRBJ2-7
d_call: TRBD2